The rows below give T cell receptor beta chains drawn from one sample of a study of cytomegalovirus exposure and HLA in healthy donors. The data were produced by immunoSEQ multiplex PCR, yet TCRdb's version contains in-frame clones alone and is incomplete. The record lists about 200,000 clones, of which the ten most abundant hold 1.1%. Sequenced: PBMCs. The receptors originated from a girl aged 2-10 years in good health and CMV-seropositive. Each CDR3 is given with its conserved first and last residue. The D gene is left open where the match is weak.

15,TRBD1,TRBJ1-3,TRBV10-3,TGTGCCATCAGTGATACAGGGGTCGGTGGAAACACCATATATTTT,CAISDTGVGGNTIYF
13,NA,TRBJ1-1,TRBV2,TGTGCCAGCAGTGAGACAGCGAACACTGAAGCTTTCTTT,CASSETANTEAFF
15,TRBD1,TRBJ2-3,TRBV9,TGTGCCAGCAGCGTGTCCGGGACAGGGTTGGATACGCAGTATTTT,CASSVSGTGLDTQYF
12,NA,TRBJ1-1,TRBV2,TGTGCCAGCAGTCCCCCCGGCAGGGAAGCTTTCTTT,CASSPPGREAFF
19,NA,TRBJ2-7,TRBV21-1,TGTGCCAGCAGCATCTATTCCGGGACTAGCGGCCTACTGGTCTACGAGCAGTACTTC,CASSIYSGTSGLLVYEQYF
14,TRBD1,TRBJ2-2,TRBV5-1,TGCGCCAGCAGCCGGGGACAGAGCACCGGGGAGCTGTTTTTT,CASSRGQSTGELFF
13,NA,TRBJ2-5,TRBV29-1,TGCAGCGCTGAAAAAGAGGGACAAGAGACCCAGTACTTC,CSAEKEGQETQYF
12,TRBD1,TRBJ1-2,TRBV6-5,TGTGCCAGCAGAGGGACAGGGGTCGGCTACACCTTC,CASRGTGVGYTF
15,TRBD1,TRBJ1-3,TRBV5-1,TGCGCCAGCAGCTCAGACAGGGGGCCTGGAAACACCATATATTTT,CASSSDRGPGNTIYF
13,NA,TRBJ2-7,TRBV11-3,TGTGCCAGCAGCTTAGACAGAACCTACGAGCAGTACTTC,CASSLDRTYEQYF
16,NA,TRBJ2-7,TRBV5-1,TGCGCCAGCAGCCAGGGAACTGGGGCTATCTCCTACGAGCAGTACTTC,CASSQGTGAISYEQYF
16,TRBD2,TRBJ2-3,TRBV10-3,TGTGCCATCAAGATGGCGGGAGAACGCGGGGGAGATACGCAGTATTTT,CAIKMAGERGGDTQYF
15,NA,TRBJ2-2,TRBV25-1,TGTGCCAGCAGTGACCGGACAGCAAACACCGGGGAGCTGTTTTTT,CASSDRTANTGELFF
16,TRBD1,TRBJ1-1,TRBV7-9,TGTGCCAGCAGCTTCTCGACAGGGGAGAGCAACACTGAAGCTTTCTTT,CASSFSTGESNTEAFF
15,TRBD1,TRBJ2-1,TRBV4-2,TGTGCCAGCAGCCTGGGTACAGGGGAGTTGGATGAGCAGTTCTTC,CASSLGTGELDEQFF
17,NA,TRBJ2-3,TRBV10-3,TGTGCCAACACCCTCCACGGGACACCGCTTTTCACAGATACGCAGTATTTT,CANTLHGTPLFTDTQYF
14,NA,TRBJ1-1,TRBV19,TGTGCCAGTACCATGGGGGGGGTAGCCGCTGAAGCTTTCTTT,CASTMGGVAAEAFF
19,TRBD2,TRBJ2-1,TRBV5-6,TGTGCCAGCAGCTCGGTGGTAGGGCCCTCTAGCGGGACTAGCAATGAGCAGTTCTTC,CASSSVVGPSSGTSNEQFF
13,NA,TRBJ1-2,TRBV6-5,TGTGCCAGTGCCACCACAGGATCCTATGGCTACACCTTC,CASATTGSYGYTF
14,TRBD1,TRBJ2-7,TRBV7-8,TGTGCCAGCAGCTCCGGACAGGGGGCAGGGGAGCAGTACTTC,CASSSGQGAGEQYF
12,NA,TRBJ2-7,TRBV30,TGTGCCTGGAAGCCTCATACCTACGAGCAGTACTTC,CAWKPHTYEQYF
14,NA,TRBJ1-3,TRBV7-9,TGTGCCAGCAGCTTAGGACACTCTGGAAACACCATATATTTT,CASSLGHSGNTIYF
15,NA,TRBJ2-7,TRBV10-1,TGCGCCAGCAGTGAACAGACAGCTAGCTCCTACGAGCAGTACTTC,CASSEQTASSYEQYF
13,NA,TRBJ2-7,TRBV30,TGTGCCTGGAGTAACAGGTTTTCCTACGAGCAGTACTTC,CAWSNRFSYEQYF
17,NA,TRBJ1-4,TRBV7-2,TGTGCCAGCAGCCAATCGGGGCGGGGAACAACTAATGAAAAACTGTTTTTT,CASSQSGRGTTNEKLFF
16,TRBD2,TRBJ2-2,TRBV11-2,TGTGCCAGCATCCTCGCTCAGCGGGAAAAAACCGGGGAGCTGTTTTTT,CASILAQREKTGELFF
13,NA,TRBJ2-3,TRBV28,TGTGCCAGCCGTCAGGGAATGACAGATACGCAGTATTTT,CASRQGMTDTQYF
13,NA,TRBJ2-7,TRBV11-2,TGTGCCAGCAGCTTAGATCCCAGCGGGGAGCAGTACTTC,CASSLDPSGEQYF
14,NA,TRBJ2-5,TRBV25-1,TGTGCCAGCAGTGGGCGGGAATCCCAAGAGACCCAGTACTTC,CASSGRESQETQYF
15,TRBD1,TRBJ2-3,TRBV28,TGTGCCAGCAGTTGGCAGGGGGTTAGCACAGATACGCAGTATTTT,CASSWQGVSTDTQYF
12,NA,TRBJ2-5,TRBV15,TGTGCCACCAGCAGAGTAGAAGAGACCCAGTACTTC,CATSRVEETQYF
15,NA,TRBJ1-1,TRBV28,TGTGCCAGCAGTTCGTTGACCGGGAGGAACACTGAAGCTTTCTTT,CASSSLTGRNTEAFF
19,TRBD2,TRBJ2-2,TRBV5-1,TGCGCCAGCAGCTTGCTCGGGGCTCTAGCGGGAGTCCGGGCCGGGGAGCTGTTTTTT,CASSLLGALAGVRAGELFF
17,TRBD1,TRBJ1-4,TRBV18,TGTGCCAGCTCAGCACTAACCGGGACAGGACTTAATGAAAAACTGTTTTTT,CASSALTGTGLNEKLFF
15,NA,TRBJ2-1,TRBV2,TGTGCCAGCAGGGGGACTGGACGAGAGAACAATGAGCAGTTCTTC,CASRGTGRENNEQFF
15,TRBD2,TRBJ2-2,TRBV5-4,TGTGCCAGCACCAGGACTAGCGGGTCAACCGGGGAGCTGTTTTTT,CASTRTSGSTGELFF
15,NA,TRBJ2-1,TRBV15,TGTGCCACCAGCTCTGTCCGGGGGTCCTACAATGAGCAGTTCTTC,CATSSVRGSYNEQFF
14,TRBD2,TRBJ2-1,TRBV10-3,TGTGCCATCAGTGACGGGGTGGGAGGGAATGAGCAGTTCTTC,CAISDGVGGNEQFF
12,NA,TRBJ2-1,TRBV28,TGTGCCAGCAGGACGGGAGTAAATGAGCAGTTCTTC,CASRTGVNEQFF
15,TRBD1,TRBJ2-7,TRBV27,TGTGCCAGCAGTTTAGGTGGGACAGGGTACTACGAGCAGTACTTC,CASSLGGTGYYEQYF
13,TRBD1,TRBJ1-2,TRBV6-5,TGTGCCAGCAGTTACTGGACAGGAGATGGCTACACCTTC,CASSYWTGDGYTF
12,NA,TRBJ1-1,TRBV2,TGTGCCAGCAGTGTCATGAACACTGAAGCTTTCTTT,CASSVMNTEAFF
12,TRBD2,TRBJ2-7,TRBV29-1,TGCAGCGTTGAGGGGACTAGCACCGAGCAGTACTTC,CSVEGTSTEQYF
16,NA,TRBJ2-7,TRBV11-2,TGTGCCAGCAGCCGGAGGGGGGGCGGAATCCCCTACGAGCAGTACTTC,CASSRRGGGIPYEQYF
14,NA,TRBJ2-1,TRBV9,TGTGCCAGCAGCGGGAGGACCACCTACAATGAGCAGTTCTTC,CASSGRTTYNEQFF
16,NA,TRBJ2-1,TRBV28,TGTGCCAGCAGACTCGATCTAGTGGATGGGGCGTATGAGCAGTTCTTC,CASRLDLVDGAYEQFF
12,NA,TRBJ2-1,TRBV11-2,TGTGCCAGCAGCTTAGGGCTCAATGAGCAGTTCTTC,CASSLGLNEQFF
17,TRBD2,TRBJ2-1,TRBV11-2,TGTGCCAGCAGCAGTTTTTTGGTAGCGGGCTCCTACAATGAGCAGTTCTTC,CASSSFLVAGSYNEQFF
15,TRBD2,TRBJ2-3,TRBV5-4,TGTGCCAGCAGAGTTCGGGGCGGGAGGGGGGATACGCAGTATTTT,CASRVRGGRGDTQYF
17,NA,TRBJ1-5,TRBV27,TGTGCCAGCAGTTTATCGCCGGGGACACTCAGCAATCAGCCCCAGCATTTT,CASSLSPGTLSNQPQHF
14,TRBD2,TRBJ2-3,TRBV6-1,TGTGCCAGCAGCCCGGGACTAGCGCGAGATACGCAGTATTTT,CASSPGLARDTQYF
15,TRBD2,TRBJ2-7,TRBV5-1,TGCGCCAGCAGCTTGGAGGCTAGCGGGCTCCACGAGCAGTACTTC,CASSLEASGLHEQYF
13,NA,TRBJ1-5,TRBV19,TGTGCCAGTAGTTCCCAGGGCGATCAGCCCCAGCATTTT,CASSSQGDQPQHF
15,NA,TRBJ2-7,TRBV2,TGTGCCAGCAGCAGGGAAGCGTATCGGTCCTACGAGCAGTACTTC,CASSREAYRSYEQYF
14,TRBD2,TRBJ2-7,TRBV28,TGTGCCAGCAGCTCTAGCGGGATAAACCACGAGCAGTACTTC,CASSSSGINHEQYF
15,TRBD2,TRBJ2-3,TRBV7-6,TGTGCCAGCAGCCCGTTGGGGGGGAGCACAGATACGCAGTATTTT,CASSPLGGSTDTQYF
13,NA,TRBJ2-5,TRBV2,TGTGCCAGCAGACACCCACCCTTTGAGACCCAGTACTTC,CASRHPPFETQYF
18,TRBD1,TRBJ1-3,TRBV11-2,TGTGCCAGCAGCTTCGGGACAGGGCAATATTACTCTGGAAACACCATATATTTT,CASSFGTGQYYSGNTIYF
13,NA,TRBJ2-3,TRBV7-8,TGTGCCAGCAGCTTAACGGGAAGAGATACGCAGTATTTT,CASSLTGRDTQYF